Listed below are T cell receptor beta chains from one sample, sequenced in a study of blood T cells in healthy people across ages. TCRdb redid the calling of the 5' RACE reads with MiXCR, one entry per CDR3 protein. Here the sample spans about 830,000 distinct CDR3 sequences, 55% to 70% being singletons. The specimen was blood. The receptors come from a young man in good health. Both conserved end residues are trimmed from each CDR3.

len	v_gene	j_gene	CDR3aa
13	TRBV7-6	TRBJ2-7	ANSPLEAPYYEQY
12	TRBV7-2	TRBJ2-1	ASSLLDGGNEQF
11	TRBV9	TRBJ2-3	ASSRDYADTQY
12	TRBV28	TRBJ2-5	ASSDRGPPEEQY
13	TRBV5-5	TRBJ1-2	ASSSLSAGDYGYT
12	TRBV12-3/TRBV12-4	TRBJ2-7	ASSPGTSLGEQY
12	TRBV20-1	TRBJ2-3	SARLGGGGNTQY
15	TRBV7-2	TRBJ2-5	ASSLSSAGHVGLTQY
11	TRBV3-1	TRBJ2-1	ASSPYSWDEQF
13	TRBV7-2	TRBJ2-7	ASSLVAGGAYEQY
13	TRBV9	TRBJ2-1	ASSSSGSRGNEQF
12	TRBV6-5	TRBJ1-6	ASSIDRVGSPLH
10	TRBV10-3	TRBJ1-2	AAQGNNYGYT
9	TRBV12-3/TRBV12-4	TRBJ2-7	ASSWAYEQY
9	TRBV30	TRBJ2-7	AGKSGHEQY
16	TRBV4-3	TRBJ2-3	ASSPGIFFSRGTDTQY
14	TRBV28	TRBJ2-3	ASSLPGQGTTDTQY
13	TRBV25-1	TRBJ2-7	ASSEFEQSPYEQY
11	TRBV6-1	TRBJ2-1	ASKGTLRVEQF
12	TRBV7-2	TRBJ2-4	ASSWGRRENIQY
8	TRBV7-9	TRBJ1-2	ARSPDGYT
13	TRBV6-1	TRBJ2-1	ASSPGCSGRPEQF
13	TRBV7-2	TRBJ2-3	ASSFNSGGRDTQY
13	TRBV25-1	TRBJ2-1	ASSEKAGGLGEQF
13	TRBV15	TRBJ1-2	ATSGRTALGEGYT
12	TRBV11-1	TRBJ2-5	ASSLERMAETQY
12	TRBV7-8	TRBJ2-4	ASSLTSDGNIQY
13	TRBV6-6	-	ASSPLAGGPGEQY
12	TRBV29-1	-	SVSRGSGKAEQY
16	TRBV11-1	TRBJ2-6	ASSPSYKKGAGANVLT
13	TRBV10-3	TRBJ1-1	AISLAVGANTEAF
12	TRBV10-2	TRBJ2-3	ASTWGGSADTQY
13	TRBV7-9	TRBJ2-7	ASSLAGTVTYEQY
13	TRBV5-1	TRBJ2-5	ASSGGTGRRETQY
13	TRBV3-1	TRBJ2-5	ASSLNRDGQETQY
10	TRBV4-2	TRBJ2-3	ASSQVGDTQY
13	TRBV4-3	TRBJ2-7	ASSQDRDRGYEQY
13	TRBV7-9	TRBJ2-5	ASSLWTGGLETQY
14	TRBV20-1	-	SARDWVSGVRETQY
14	TRBV9	TRBJ2-3	ASSVGPVGLGSTQY
12	TRBV20-1	TRBJ2-1	SSRGAFGYNEQF
10	TRBV27	TRBJ2-2	ASSYNTGELF
12	TRBV12-5	TRBJ2-6	ASGFGGHLNVLT
12	TRBV12-5	TRBJ1-2	ASGKGQGVYGYT
14	TRBV27	TRBJ2-1	ASTFTGQRGYNEQF
11	TRBV20-1	TRBJ2-1	SAPGLAGDQQF
13	TRBV5-1	TRBJ2-1	ASSLRAVLNNEQF
14	TRBV3-1	TRBJ1-2	ASSQGGGVHHYGYT
10	TRBV20-1	TRBJ2-7	SASMVGFQQY
12	TRBV7-2	TRBJ2-7	ASSEGLLPYEQY
14	TRBV5-5	TRBJ2-5	ASNRPPDRGWETQY
13	TRBV25-1	TRBJ2-3	ASSDRREGIDTQY
14	TRBV9	TRBJ2-6	ASSPEPGTGANVLT
12	TRBV29-1	TRBJ1-4	SVDDLGSNEKLF
16	TRBV20-1	TRBJ2-3	SARGVLAGGPRTDTQY
11	TRBV4-3	-	ASSRSGAETQY